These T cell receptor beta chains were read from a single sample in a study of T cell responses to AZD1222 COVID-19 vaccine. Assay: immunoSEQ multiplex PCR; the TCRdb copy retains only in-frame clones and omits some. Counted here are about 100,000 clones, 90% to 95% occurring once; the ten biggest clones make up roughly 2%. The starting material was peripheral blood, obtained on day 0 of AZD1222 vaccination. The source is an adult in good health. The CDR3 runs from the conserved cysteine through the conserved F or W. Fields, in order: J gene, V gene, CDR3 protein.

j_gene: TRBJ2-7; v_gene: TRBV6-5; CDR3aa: CASSQPRWSRYEQYF
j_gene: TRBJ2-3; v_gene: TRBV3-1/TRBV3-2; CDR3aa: CASSQTATVPIF
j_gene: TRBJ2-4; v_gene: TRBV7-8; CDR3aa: CASSGGFRTSGGSVKNIQYF
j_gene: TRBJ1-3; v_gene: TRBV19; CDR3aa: CASSPQESSGNTIYF
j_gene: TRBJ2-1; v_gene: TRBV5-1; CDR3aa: CASTPGGEWTTNEQFF
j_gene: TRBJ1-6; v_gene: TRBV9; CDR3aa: CASSVGGRVGSPLHF
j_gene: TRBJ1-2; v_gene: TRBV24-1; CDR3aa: CATSDPGQGDGYTF
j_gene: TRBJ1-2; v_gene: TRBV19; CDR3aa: CASSIGYGYTF
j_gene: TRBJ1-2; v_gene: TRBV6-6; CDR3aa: CASSPGYPGVGVNYGYTF
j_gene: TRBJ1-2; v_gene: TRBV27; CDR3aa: CASSFDRGIGGYTF
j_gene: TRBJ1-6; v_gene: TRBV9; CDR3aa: CASSVEGDNSPLHF
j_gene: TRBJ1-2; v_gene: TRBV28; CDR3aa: CASSSNRGSIYYGYTF
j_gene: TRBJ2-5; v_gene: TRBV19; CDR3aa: CASSPWTGEETQYF
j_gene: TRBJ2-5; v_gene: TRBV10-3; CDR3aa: CAISEYGGSVKETQYF
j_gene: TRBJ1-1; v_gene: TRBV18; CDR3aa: CASSPFDRTSNTEAFF
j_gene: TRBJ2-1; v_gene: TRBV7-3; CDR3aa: CASSLGQGDNGQFF
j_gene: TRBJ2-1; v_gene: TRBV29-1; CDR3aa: CSVQKGSSYNEQFF
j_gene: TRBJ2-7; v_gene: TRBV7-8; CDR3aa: CASSFIGPRGDEQYF
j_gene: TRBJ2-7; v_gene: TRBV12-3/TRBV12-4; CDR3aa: CASSKLGYEQYF
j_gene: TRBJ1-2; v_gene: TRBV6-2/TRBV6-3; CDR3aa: CASSYPTYGYTF
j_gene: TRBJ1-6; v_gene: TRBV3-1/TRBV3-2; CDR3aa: CASSPARDSPLHF
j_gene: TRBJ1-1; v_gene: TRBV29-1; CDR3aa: CSVWTPGGTEAFF
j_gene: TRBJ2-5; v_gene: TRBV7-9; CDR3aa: CASSPTRQGETQYF
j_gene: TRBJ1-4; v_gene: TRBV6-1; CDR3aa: CASSEGTGFEKLFF
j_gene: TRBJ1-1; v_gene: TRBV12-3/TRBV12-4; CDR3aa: CASSLPWAEAFF
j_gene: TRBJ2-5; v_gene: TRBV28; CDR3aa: CASSSGQGILLQETQYF
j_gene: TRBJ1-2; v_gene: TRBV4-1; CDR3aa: CASSQDRADGYTF
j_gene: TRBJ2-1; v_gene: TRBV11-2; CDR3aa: CASSLALRDNEQFF
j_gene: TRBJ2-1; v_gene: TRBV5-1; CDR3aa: CASRPPGLAGGRNEQFF
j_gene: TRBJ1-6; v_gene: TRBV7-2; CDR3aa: CASGPGWGLFLHF
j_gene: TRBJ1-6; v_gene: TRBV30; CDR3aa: CAWRRDSPLHF
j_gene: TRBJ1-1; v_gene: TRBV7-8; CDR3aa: CASRTEEGNTEAFF
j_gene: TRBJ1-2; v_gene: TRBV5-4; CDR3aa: CASSLQTGGNYGYTF
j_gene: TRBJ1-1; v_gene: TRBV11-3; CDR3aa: CASSLYRVNTEAFF
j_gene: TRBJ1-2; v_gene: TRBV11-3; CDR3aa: CASSLDGRGYTF
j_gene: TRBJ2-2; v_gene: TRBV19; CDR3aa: CASSIPGDRSFYANTGELFF
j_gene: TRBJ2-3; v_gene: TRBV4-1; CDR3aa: CASSQEGSGSADTQYF